A single sample gave rise to the 30 T cell receptor beta chains below, sequenced in a study of memory CD4+ T cells and cytomegalovirus serostatus. Single viable CD3+CD4+CD8-CD45RO+ cells were sorted as the memory CD4+ T cells. Libraries were prepared by immunoSEQ multiplex PCR; TCRdb keeps only in-frame clonotypes and omits some of them. The sample lists 25,000 to 30,000 clones; 76% were seen once. The sequencing input was memory CD4+ T cells from blood. These receptors originate from an adult in good health and CMV-seronegative.

The rearrangement uses TRBV28 and TRBJ1-2, with a tentative D call TRBD1 (5 bases). The CDR3 has 14 residues. Germline CDR1 reads MDHEN; CDR2 reads SYDVKM. Trimming removed 6 bases at V and 4 bases at J, with 15 bases between. The CDR3 DNA reads TGTGCCAGCAGCCCCCCCCGGGGGAGCTATGGCTACACCTTC. Translated: CASSPPRGSYGYTF.

The chain employs TRBV11-3 and TRBJ2-2; D gene uncertain. Germline CDR1 reads SGHNT; CDR2 reads YENEEA. Trimming left V 2 bases short and J 2 bases short, with 3 bases between. This CDR3 is 13 amino acids long. In nucleotides, the CDR3 is TGTGCCAGCAGCTTAATTAACACCGGGGAGCTGTTTTTT. Encoded protein: CASSLINTGELFF.

V gene TRBV28 combines with J gene TRBJ1-5; TRBD1 matches 9 bases. The CDR3 loop spans 15 amino acids. With 4 bases clipped from V and 7 bases from J, the junction kept 8 bases outside the gene matches. Germline CDR1 MDHEN, CDR2 SYDVKM. CDR3 coding DNA: TGTGCCAGCAGTTCGTTCACAGGGGGCGGGCAGCCCCAGCATTTT. The encoded protein is CASSSFTGGGQPQHF.

The rearrangement uses TRBV6-5 and TRBJ1-2; a weak D match, TRBD1 (6 bases). Germline-derived CDR1 and CDR2 are MNHEY and SVGAGI. Trimming removed 7 bases at V and 4 bases at J, with 10 bases between. The CDR3 extends over 12 amino acids. The CDR3 nucleotides read TGTGCCAGCACTACAGGGTCCTATGGCTACACCTTC. As protein: CASTTGSYGYTF.

The V call is TRBV19, the J call TRBJ1-6, with D possibly TRBD1 on 5 matching bases. The CDR3 length is 14 residues. The V gene's germline CDR1 is LNHDA and CDR2 SQIVND (reference sequence). V shed 7 bases and J shed 1 base, with 8 bases lying between them. CDR3 in amino acids: CASKGLSYNSPLHF. CDR3 coding DNA: TGTGCCAGTAAGGGGTTATCCTATAATTCACCCCTCCACTTT.

The V call is TRBV29-1, the J call TRBJ2-3; weak D call: TRBD2 (6 bases). The CDR3 extends over 13 amino acids. The V end lost 4 bases, the J end lost 2 bases, and 10 bases lay between the germline ends. Looked up from germline, CDR1 is SQVTM and CDR2 is ANQGSEA. CDR3 loop: CSVVGGLTDTQYF. The CDR3 DNA is TGCAGCGTTGTGGGAGGACTCACAGATACGCAGTATTTT.

The chain couples TRBV11-2 to TRBJ2-1; TRBD2 aligns across 7 bases. Germline V CDR1 and CDR2: SGHAT, FQNNGV. This CDR3 spans 16 amino acids. V lost 0 bases and J lost 1; bases outside the gene matches: 3. The CDR3 spells CASSLDREVSYNEQFF. The CDR3 DNA follows: TGTGCCAGCAGCTTAGATCGGGAGGTTTCCTACAATGAGCAGTTCTTC.

The rearrangement uses TRBV18 and TRBJ2-2; 10 bases map to TRBD1. Germline assignment: CDR1 KGHSH and CDR2 LQKENI. With V trimmed by 8 bases and J by 3 bases, 3 bases remained unmatched. The CDR3 is made up of 14 amino acids. The CDR3: CASVTGGDTGELFF. The CDR3 nucleotides read TGTGCCAGCGTGACAGGGGGCGACACCGGGGAGCTGTTTTTT.

This clone turned up a few times. The rearrangement uses TRBV19 and TRBJ2-1, with no clear D. The V and J ends lost 7 bases and 3 bases respectively, with 28 bases between them. Germline CDR1 is LNHDA and CDR2 is SQIVND (reference sequence). This CDR3 has 19 residues. The CDR3 nucleotides are TGTGCCAGTATCCCGGACCCCTCTCTGATTGCCTCTCGCTACAATGAGCAGTTCTTC. Protein: CASIPDPSLIASRYNEQFF. The variable domain in full, with the rest retrieved from reference TRBV19 and TRBJ2-1, is DGGITQSPKYLFRKEGQNVTLSCEQNLNHDAMYWYRQDPGQGLRLIYYSQIVNDFQKGDIAEGYSVSREKKESFPLTVTSAQKNPTAFYLCASIPDPSLIASRYNEQFFGPGTRLTVL.

This chain connects TRBV30 to TRBJ2-7, with D perhaps TRBD1 (6 bases). Germline CDR1 reads GTSNPN; CDR2 reads SVGIG (reference sequence). V was cut by 8 bases and J by 4 bases, with 12 bases left in between. This CDR3 has 11 residues. The CDR3 region is CAGARGYEQYF. In nucleotides, the CDR3 is TGTGCCGGAGCCAGGGGTTACGAGCAGTACTTC.

The rearrangement uses TRBV5-4 and TRBJ1-1, with 9 bases lining up with TRBD1. With V trimmed by 4 bases and J by 0 bases, 4 bases remained unmatched. Germline V gene data show CDR1 as SGHNT and CDR2 as YYREEE (reference sequence). The CDR3 loop spans 15 amino acids. Here the CDR3 DNA reads TGTGCCAGCAGCCCCGGACAGGGGCTGAACACTGAAGCTTTCTTT. It encodes CASSPGQGLNTEAFF.

The chain recombines TRBV11-3 with TRBJ2-1; TRBD1 might be the D (6 bases). Per the germline V gene, CDR1 is SGHNT and CDR2 is YENEEA. Trimming took 0 bases from V and 0 from J, leaving 6 bases between them. The CDR3 runs to 15 residues. CDR3 sequence: CASSLEDSSYNEQFF. DNA of the CDR3: TGTGCCAGCAGCTTAGAGGACAGCTCCTACAATGAGCAGTTCTTC.

This chain uses TRBV6-1 with TRBJ2-3, with D possibly TRBD1 on 6 matching bases. Per the germline V gene, CDR1 is MNHNS and CDR2 is SASEGT. V lost 9 bases and J 2 bases, leaving 9 bases between the germline ends. The CDR3 covers 12 residues. The CDR3: CASRQVTDTQYF. The CDR3 coding sequence is TGTGCCAGTAGACAGGTCACAGATACGCAGTATTTT.

The chain joins TRBV7-8 to TRBJ1-1; D gene uncertain. CDR1 is SGHVS and CDR2 is FQNEAQ in the germline V gene. The CDR3 consists of 15 residues. V lost 1 base, J lost 4 bases, and 13 bases lay in between. CDR3: CASSLDRVGTTEAFF. The CDR3 DNA reads TGTGCCAGCAGCTTAGATAGGGTAGGAACCACTGAAGCTTTCTTT. The full variable domain, completed using reference TRBV7-8 and TRBJ1-1, is GAGVSQSPRYKVAKRGQDVALRCDPISGHVSLFWYQQALGQGPEFLTYFQNEAQLDKSGLPSDRFFAERPEGSVSTLKIQRTQQEDSAVYLCASSLDRVGTTEAFFGQGTRLTVV.

This rearrangement joins TRBV6-5 to TRBJ1-3; no clear D. V lost 8 bases and J 1 base, leaving 12 bases between the germline ends. The CDR3 extends over 14 amino acids. CDR1 is MNHEY and CDR2 is SVGAGI in the germline V gene. Here the CDR3 reads CASRDTWSGNTIYF. DNA for the CDR3: TGTGCCAGCCGAGACACATGGTCTGGAAACACCATATATTTT.

This rearrangement joins TRBV6-6 to TRBJ1-3, with 7 bases matching TRBD1. This CDR3 spans 14 amino acids. CDR1 and CDR2 (germline): MNHNY, SVGAGI (reference sequence). Unmatched junction bases numbered 0, after V lost 2 bases and J lost 2 bases. The CDR3 spells CASSYGQAGNTIYF. CDR3 DNA sequence: TGTGCCAGCAGTTACGGACAGGCTGGAAACACCATATATTTT.

This clone was counted between two and nine times. The V gene is TRBV15, the J gene TRBJ1-1, with D unclear. This CDR3 contains 14 residues. Germline V gene data show CDR1 as LNHNV and CDR2 as YYDKDF (reference sequence). Trimming pared 2 bases from V and 0 bases from J, leaving 7 bases between. Written as DNA, the CDR3 is TGTGCCACCAGCAGATACTCAATGAACACTGAAGCTTTCTTT. Amino acids: CATSRYSMNTEAFF.

This sequence joins TRBV27 and TRBJ2-2; 7 bases map to TRBD1. Germline lookup yields CDR1 MNHEY and CDR2 SMNVEV (reference sequence). J lost 2 bases, V lost 2 bases, and 5 bases had no gene match. This CDR3 comprises 16 residues. Here the CDR3 DNA reads TGTGCCAGCAGTTTACTAGGGACAGTCAACACCGGGGAGCTGTTTTTT. Translating it yields CASSLLGTVNTGELFF.

V is TRBV18 and J is TRBJ2-7; 8 bases align to TRBD2. Trimming took 2 bases from V and 4 from J; bases not matched to a gene: 7. In germline, CDR1 is KGHSH, CDR2 LQKENI. The CDR3 covers 15 residues. In DNA, the CDR3 is TGTGCCAGCTCACCAGCGGCGGGGGGAGAGTACGAGCAGTACTTC. It codes for CASSPAAGGEYEQYF.

The chain employs TRBV7-2 and TRBJ2-5; a weak D match, TRBD2 (6 bases). V was pared by 5 bases and J by 2 bases, with 9 bases between. The CDR3 is 13 amino acids. CDR1 is SGHTA, CDR2 FQGNSA, per germline. The CDR3 loop is CASSQGLQETQYF. The CDR3 DNA reads as TGTGCCAGCAGCCAGGGACTGCAAGAGACCCAGTACTTC.

This chain uses TRBV19 with TRBJ1-6; D gene ambiguous. V lost 8 bases, J lost 7 bases, and 9 bases lay in between. Germline V lookup: CDR1 LNHDA, CDR2 SQIVND (reference sequence). CDR3 length: 12 amino acids. In DNA form, the CDR3 reads TGTGCCAGTTCGGGAGTGAATTCACCCCTCCACTTT. Protein sequence: CASSGVNSPLHF.

This CDR3 reads CASIAGALGEAFF. The DNA of the CDR3 is TGTGCCAGCATAGCAGGGGCTCTTGGTGAAGCTTTCTTT. The V gene is TRBV2, the J gene TRBJ1-1; maybe TRBD1 (6 bases). Germline loops: CDR1 SNHLY, CDR2 FYNNEI. The CDR3 totals 13 residues. V lost 7 bases to trimming and J lost 7 bases, with 16 bases between them.

The chain couples TRBV12-5 to TRBJ1-6, with D possibly being TRBD1 (5 bases). V lost 6 bases to trimming and J lost 6 bases, with 15 bases between them. The CDR3 consists of 15 residues. Germline V lookup: CDR1 LGHNT, CDR2 FRNRAP. CDR3 DNA: TGTGCTAGTGGGGGGGGACTCCTTCTTAATTCACCCCTCCACTTT. Amino acid sequence: CASGGGLLLNSPLHF.

The V call is TRBV28, the J call TRBJ1-6; TRBD1 is a possible D gene (5 bases). This CDR3 spans 12 amino acids. Germline V gene lookup returns CDR1 MDHEN and CDR2 SYDVKM. The CDR3 spells CATRVSDSPLHF. The CDR3 DNA sequence: TGTGCAACCAGGGTATCGGATTCACCCCTCCACTTT.

CDR3 in amino acids: CASRDRENTEAFF. For the CDR3, the DNA is TGTGCCAGCAGGGACAGGGAGAACACTGAAGCTTTCTTT. The V call is TRBV6-5, the J call TRBJ1-1, with 8 bases aligning to TRBD1. CDR3 length: 13 amino acids. J gave up 1 base and V 6 bases, and 1 base lay outside the gene matches. The germline V gene has CDR1 MNHEY and CDR2 SVGAGI.

The chain recombines TRBV7-2 with TRBJ2-1; 8 bases are shared with TRBD2. CDR1 and CDR2 (germline): SGHTA, FQGNSA. The CDR3 has 15 amino acids. The V and J ends lost 0 bases and 7 bases, in that order; junction bases with no gene match: 5. The CDR3 loop reads CASSLARGGFNEQFF. The CDR3 coding sequence is TGTGCCAGCAGCTTAGCCCGGGGGGGATTTAATGAGCAGTTCTTC.

V is TRBV7-3 and J is TRBJ1-1; D remains ambiguous. CDR3 size: 13 residues. Trimming took 5 bases from V and 6 from J, leaving 13 bases between them. Germline lookup yields CDR1 SGHTA and CDR2 FQGTGA. CDR3 bases: TGTGCCAGCAGCCAAACAAGGTTTGCTGAAGCTTTCTTT. Translation: CASSQTRFAEAFF.

The V gene is TRBV5-1, the J gene TRBJ2-1; a weak D match, TRBD1 (5 bases). V gave up 1 base and J gave up 0 bases, with 14 bases separating them. Germline assignment: CDR1 SGHRS and CDR2 YFSETQ. The CDR3 spans 17 residues. CDR3 in amino acids: CASSLLQALSSYNEQFF. CDR3 nucleotide sequence: TGCGCCAGCAGCTTGTTACAGGCTCTAAGCTCCTACAATGAGCAGTTCTTC.

The chain carries TRBV10-2 and TRBJ1-4, with D perhaps matching TRBD1 (6 bases). The length of the CDR3 is 17 residues. Trimming left V 6 bases short and J 3 bases short, with 20 bases between. The germline V gene has CDR1 WSHSY and CDR2 SAAADI. CDR3 DNA: TGCGCCAGCAGGGGAGTTGAGACAGGAAGACCTAATGAAAAACTGTTTTTT. Translating it yields CASRGVETGRPNEKLFF.

This chain links TRBV12-5 with TRBJ2-7, with 7 nucleotides matching TRBD1. The trim removed 1 base at V and 9 bases at J, leaving 12 bases unmatched. This CDR3 has 15 amino acids. The germline V gene encodes CDR1 LGHNT and CDR2 FRNRAP. The CDR3 region has the DNA TGTGCTAGTGGTTTGGGTACAGGGGTACGGACGGGGCAGTACTTC. This gives the protein CASGLGTGVRTGQYF.